This TCR beta chain was obtained from a study of blood T cell repertoires in COVID-19. Study-wide background: Spain, Italy and the United States supplied samples that represented acute and convalescent COVID-19. PBMCs, B-cell-depleted T cells, or T cells were the source of the cDNA or gDNA that made up the material.

The method was immunoSEQ multiplex PCR; TCRdb's version includes in-frame clones alone and lacks a portion of them. The data contain approximately 300,000 clones, about nine tenths of them singletons. The germline V gene encodes CDR1 LNHDA and CDR2 SQIVND (reference sequence). CDR3 length: 14 amino acids. With 6 bases clipped from V and 11 bases from J, the junction kept 11 bases outside the gene matches. Two consecutive negative NP/OP PCR tests, clearance, or resolved symptoms defined Cohort 3 recovery. Sequencing used PBMCs or T cells enriched from blood (not recorded which). This chain connects TRBV19 to TRBJ1-5; TRBD1 matches at 9 bases. The receptor was isolated from a young woman who had recovered from COVID-19. CDR3 sequence reads: CASSRTGDPGAQHF. CDR3 nucleotide sequence: TGTGCCAGTAGCCGGACAGGGGACCCTGGGGCCCAGCATTTT.